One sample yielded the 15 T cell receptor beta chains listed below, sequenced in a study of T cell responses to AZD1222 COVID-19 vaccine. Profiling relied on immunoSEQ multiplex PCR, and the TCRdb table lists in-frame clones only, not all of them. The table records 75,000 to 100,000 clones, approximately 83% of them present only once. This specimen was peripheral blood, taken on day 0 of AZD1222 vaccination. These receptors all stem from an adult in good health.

The CDR3 DNA reads TGTGCCAGCAGCTTACTCGAGACAGACAATGAGCAGTTCTTC. It specifies CASSLLETDNEQFF. The chain combines TRBV7-9 with TRBJ2-1, with D possibly being TRBD1 (5 bases). This CDR3 is 14 amino acids long. The germline V gene encodes CDR1 SEHNR and CDR2 FQNEAQ (reference sequence). Trimming removed 2 bases at V and 5 bases at J, with 10 bases between.

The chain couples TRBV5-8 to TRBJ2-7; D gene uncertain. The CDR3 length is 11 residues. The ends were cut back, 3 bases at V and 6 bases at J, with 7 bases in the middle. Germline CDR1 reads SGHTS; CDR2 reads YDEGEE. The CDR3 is CASSWNAEQYF. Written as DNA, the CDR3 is TGTGCCAGCAGCTGGAATGCCGAGCAGTACTTC.

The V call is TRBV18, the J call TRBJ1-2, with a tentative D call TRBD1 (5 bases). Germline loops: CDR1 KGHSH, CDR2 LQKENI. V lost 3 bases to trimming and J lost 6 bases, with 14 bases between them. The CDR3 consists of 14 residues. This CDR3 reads CASSPLAGLDGYTF. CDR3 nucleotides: TGTGCCAGCTCACCCCTAGCAGGGTTGGATGGCTACACCTTC.

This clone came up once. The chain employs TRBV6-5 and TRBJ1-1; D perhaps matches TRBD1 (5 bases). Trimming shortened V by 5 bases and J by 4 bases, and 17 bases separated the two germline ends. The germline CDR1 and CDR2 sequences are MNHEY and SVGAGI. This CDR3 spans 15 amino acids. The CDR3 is CASSMEGGVATEAFF. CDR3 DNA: TGTGCCAGCAGTATGGAGGGAGGGGTGGCCACTGAAGCTTTCTTT.

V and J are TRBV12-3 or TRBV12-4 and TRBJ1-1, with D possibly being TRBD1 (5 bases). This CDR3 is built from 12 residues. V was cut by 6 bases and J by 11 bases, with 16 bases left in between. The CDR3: CASSSGRFGAFF. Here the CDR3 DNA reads TGTGCCAGCAGCTCGGGACGTTTTGGCGCTTTCTTT.

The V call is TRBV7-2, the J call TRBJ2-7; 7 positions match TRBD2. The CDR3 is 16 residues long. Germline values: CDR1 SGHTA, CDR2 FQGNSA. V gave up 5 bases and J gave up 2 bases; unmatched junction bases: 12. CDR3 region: CASSLMTSQRAYEQYF. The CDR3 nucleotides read TGTGCCAGCAGCCTAATGACTAGCCAAAGGGCCTACGAGCAGTACTTC.

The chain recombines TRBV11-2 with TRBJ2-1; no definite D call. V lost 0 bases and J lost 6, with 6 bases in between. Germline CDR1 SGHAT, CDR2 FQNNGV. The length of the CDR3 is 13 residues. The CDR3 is CASSLDRVNEQFF. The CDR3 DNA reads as TGTGCCAGCAGCTTAGATAGGGTCAATGAGCAGTTCTTC.

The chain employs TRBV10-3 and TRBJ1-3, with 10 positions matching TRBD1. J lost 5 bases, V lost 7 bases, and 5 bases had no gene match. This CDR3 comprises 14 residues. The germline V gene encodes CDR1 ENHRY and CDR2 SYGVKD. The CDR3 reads CAITGTGERNTIYF. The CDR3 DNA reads TGTGCCATCACCGGGACAGGGGAGAGAAACACCATATATTTT.

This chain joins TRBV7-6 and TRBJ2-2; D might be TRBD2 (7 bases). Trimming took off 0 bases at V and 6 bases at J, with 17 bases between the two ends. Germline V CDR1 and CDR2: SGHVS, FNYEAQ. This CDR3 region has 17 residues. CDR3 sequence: CASSLAHGGAGAGELFF. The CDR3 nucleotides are TGTGCCAGCAGCTTAGCGCACGGGGGCGCGGGGGCCGGGGAGCTGTTTTTT.

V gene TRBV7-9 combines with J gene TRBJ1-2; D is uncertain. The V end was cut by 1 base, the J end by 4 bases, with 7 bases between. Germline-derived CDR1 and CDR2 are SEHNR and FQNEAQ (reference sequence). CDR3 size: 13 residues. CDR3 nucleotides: TGTGCCAGCAGCTTAGAAGGTGCCTATGGCTACACCTTC. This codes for CASSLEGAYGYTF. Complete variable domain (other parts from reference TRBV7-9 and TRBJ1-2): DTGVSQNPRHKITKRGQNVTFRCDPISEHNRLYWYRQTLGQGPEFLTYFQNEAQLEKSRLLSDRFSAERPKGSFSTLEIQRTEQGDSAMYLCASSLEGAYGYTFGSGTRLTVV.

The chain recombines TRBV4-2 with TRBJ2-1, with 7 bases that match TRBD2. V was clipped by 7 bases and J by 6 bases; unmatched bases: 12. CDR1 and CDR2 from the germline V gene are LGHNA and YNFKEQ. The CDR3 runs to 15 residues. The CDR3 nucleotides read TGTGCCAGCACCCCCCACGCGGGAGAGAGCAATGAGCAGTTCTTC. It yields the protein CASTPHAGESNEQFF.

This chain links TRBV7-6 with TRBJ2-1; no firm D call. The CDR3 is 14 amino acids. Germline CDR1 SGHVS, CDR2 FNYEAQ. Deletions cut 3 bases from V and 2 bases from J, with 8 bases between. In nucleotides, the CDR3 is TGTGCCAGCAGCTTCAGTGATACCTACAATGAGCAGTTCTTC. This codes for CASSFSDTYNEQFF.

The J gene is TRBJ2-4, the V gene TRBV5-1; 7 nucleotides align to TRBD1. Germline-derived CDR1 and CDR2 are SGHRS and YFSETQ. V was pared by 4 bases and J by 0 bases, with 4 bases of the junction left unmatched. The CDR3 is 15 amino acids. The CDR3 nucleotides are TGCGCCAGCAGCGACAGGGCAGTAGCCAAAAACATTCAGTACTTC. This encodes CASSDRAVAKNIQYF.

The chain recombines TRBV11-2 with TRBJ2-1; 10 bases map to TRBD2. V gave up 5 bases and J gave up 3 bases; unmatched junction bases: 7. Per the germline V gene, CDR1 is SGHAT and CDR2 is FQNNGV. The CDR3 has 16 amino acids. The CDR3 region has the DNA TGTGCCAGCAGCAGCGGGAGGGGGCTTTTCTACAATGAGCAGTTCTTC. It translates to CASSSGRGLFYNEQFF.

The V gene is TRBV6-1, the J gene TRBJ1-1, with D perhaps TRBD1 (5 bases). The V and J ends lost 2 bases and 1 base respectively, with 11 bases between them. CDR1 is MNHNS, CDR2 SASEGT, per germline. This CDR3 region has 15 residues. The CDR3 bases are TGTGCCAGCAGTGAACTGGGCAGGGAGAACACTGAAGCTTTCTTT. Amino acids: CASSELGRENTEAFF.